Below are 17 T cell receptor beta chains sequenced from a single sample in a study of PD-L1 blockade in urothelial cancer. As to time point: pretreatment peripheral blood. Repertoires were generated with immunoSEQ multiplex PCR, while TCRdb's copy carries only in-frame clones and drops some. The table records tens of thousands of clones, 90% of them present only once. This specimen consisted of PBMCs, obtained around atezolizumab (anti-PD-L1) treatment. The origin of the receptors is a man aged 55 to 70 with urothelial cancer.

The J gene is TRBJ1-1, the V gene TRBV7-9; maybe TRBD1 (5 bases). Trimming removed 2 bases at V and 11 bases at J, with 15 bases between. The CDR3 covers 13 residues. Germline lookup yields CDR1 SEHNR and CDR2 FQNEAQ (reference sequence). The DNA for the CDR3 is TGTGCCAGCAGCTTACTGGTGGGGGAGGCGGCTTTCTTT. It is translated as CASSLLVGEAAFF.

CDR3 sequence reads: CASSQDGASGGNEQFF. The CDR3 DNA sequence: TGTGCCAGCAGCCAAGATGGGGCTAGCGGGGGGAATGAGCAGTTCTTC. The chain links TRBV4-2 to TRBJ2-1; 11 bases match TRBD2. Germline CDR1 and CDR2: LGHNA and YNFKEQ. The CDR3 totals 16 residues. V lost 0 bases to trimming and J lost 7 bases; unmatched junction nucleotides: 5.

The chain uses TRBV11-2 and TRBJ1-5; D perhaps matches TRBD1 (5 bases). The CDR3 extends over 13 amino acids. Germline V lookup: CDR1 SGHAT, CDR2 FQNNGV. V was clipped by 0 bases and J by 5 bases, with 5 bases between them. CDR3 in DNA: TGTGCCAGCAGCTTAGAGGGGCATCAGCCCCAGCATTTT. As protein: CASSLEGHQPQHF.

The J gene is TRBJ2-7, the V gene TRBV2; TRBD1 matches 8 bases. Per germline, CDR1 SNHLY and CDR2 FYNNEI. J lost 2 bases, V lost 6 bases, and 12 bases had no gene match. The CDR3 sequence is 16 residues long. The CDR3 loop reads CASRGRGRVGPYEQYF. CDR3 in DNA: TGTGCCAGCAGGGGCAGGGGGCGCGTCGGACCCTACGAGCAGTACTTC.

This chain connects TRBV19 to TRBJ2-5; TRBD1 matches 8 bases. CDR3 length equals 13 residues. CDR1 is LNHDA and CDR2 is SQIVND in the germline V gene (reference sequence). J was trimmed by 3 bases and V by 4 bases; bases with no gene match: 1. CDR3 region: CASSTDREETQYF. As DNA, the CDR3 is TGTGCCAGTAGTACGGACAGGGAAGAGACCCAGTACTTC.

The rearrangement links TRBV15 to TRBJ1-5; possibly TRBD1 for D (6 bases). Looked up from germline, CDR1 is LNHNV and CDR2 is YYDKDF (reference sequence). The CDR3 contains 14 residues. Trimming shortened V by 1 base and J by 2 bases, and 6 bases separated the two germline ends. CDR3 protein: CATSRAGGNQPQHF. The CDR3 DNA sequence: TGTGCCACCAGCAGAGCAGGGGGCAATCAGCCCCAGCATTTT.

The CDR3 loop reads CASFRHSGNAEAFF. The CDR3 DNA follows: TGTGCCAGCTTTAGACATTCGGGAAACGCTGAAGCTTTCTTT. V is TRBV11-2 and J is TRBJ1-1; D unresolved. The CDR3 runs to 14 residues. Germline assignment: CDR1 SGHAT and CDR2 FQNNGV. Trimming cost V 8 bases and J 6 bases, with 19 bases left between them.

The chain links TRBV7-2 to TRBJ1-3, with 8 positions matching TRBD1. Germline V gene sequence: CDR1 SGHTA, CDR2 FQGNSA. The CDR3 is 16 residues long. The V and J ends lost 3 bases and 0 bases, in that order; junction bases with no gene match: 4. CDR3 nucleotides: TGTGCCAGCAGCTTGACCGGGACAGGCTCTGGAAACACCATATATTTT. It codes for CASSLTGTGSGNTIYF.

V gene TRBV11-2 combines with J gene TRBJ2-3; TRBD2 matches 10 bases. V dropped 4 bases and J dropped 4; count of bases not matched to a gene: 14. The CDR3 extends over 18 amino acids. Germline CDR1 is SGHAT and CDR2 is FQNNGV. CDR3 DNA: TGTGCCAGCAGCTCCCCCCGAGGAGCGGGGGGGCTCTCAGATACGCAGTATTTT. It translates to CASSSPRGAGGLSDTQYF.

The genes are TRBV28 and TRBJ1-1, with 10 bases aligning to TRBD1. Germline values: CDR1 MDHEN, CDR2 SYDVKM. The CDR3 runs to 16 residues. V lost 4 bases, J lost 0 bases, and 5 bases stayed unmatched. The CDR3 DNA reads as TGTGCCAGCAGTTCGCTTGACAGGGGGCTGAACACTGAAGCTTTCTTT. This translates into CASSSLDRGLNTEAFF.

The V call is TRBV2, the J call TRBJ1-1, with D uncertain. The V gene's germline CDR1 is SNHLY and CDR2 FYNNEI. The V end was cut by 4 bases, the J end by 3 bases, with 12 bases between. The CDR3 extends over 14 amino acids. The CDR3 coding sequence is TGTGCCAGCAGTGTCTCCAGGAGGCACACTGAAGCTTTCTTT. It yields the protein CASSVSRRHTEAFF.

The chain joins TRBV10-3 to TRBJ1-5; the match to TRBD1 covers 9 bases. This CDR3 spans 16 amino acids. J gave up 6 bases and V 3 bases, and 9 bases lay outside the gene matches. Germline-derived CDR1 and CDR2 are ENHRY and SYGVKD. The CDR3 loop is CAISDVGGQGGQPQHF. The CDR3 region has the DNA TGTGCCATCAGTGACGTCGGGGGACAGGGTGGTCAGCCCCAGCATTTT.

J is TRBJ2-7 and V is TRBV6-5; weak D call: TRBD1 (5 bases). The germline V gene encodes CDR1 MNHEY and CDR2 SVGAGI. V lost 6 bases, J lost 2 bases, and 11 bases lay in between. The CDR3 runs to 13 residues. The CDR3 nucleotides are TGTGCCAGCAGACCCCCAGGGACCTACGAGCAGTACTTC. Translating gives CASRPPGTYEQYF.

The V and J genes are TRBV5-6 and TRBJ2-4; tentative D call: TRBD1 (6 bases). Trimming took off 2 bases at V and 7 bases at J, with 16 bases between the two ends. The V gene's germline CDR1 is SGHDT and CDR2 YYEEEE. This CDR3 has 15 amino acids. The CDR3 DNA follows: TGTGCCAGCAGCTTTTCCGGGAAGGGGGTCAACATTCAGTACTTC. This sequence encodes CASSFSGKGVNIQYF. Looking up the rest from reference TRBV5-6 and TRBJ2-4 gives the full variable domain: DAGVTQSPTHLIKTRGQQVTLRCSPKSGHDTVSWYQQALGQGPQFIFQYYEEEERQRGNFPDRFSGHQFPNYSSELNVNALLLGDSALYLCASSFSGKGVNIQYFGAGTRLSVL.

Concerning this clone itself: The conserved closing phenylalanine or tryptophan is absent in this CDR3, likely reflecting a read error. It is unclear where the CDR3 begins or ends on the DNA, so no DNA is shown, and the CDR3 is as TCRdb lists it. The chain recombines TRBV6-4 with TRBJ2-3; TRBD2 is the table's D call, not checked against the DNA. The CDR3 totals 12 residues, both ends included. The germline V gene encodes CDR1 MRHNA and CDR2 SNTAGT. The CDR3 sequence is CASSGNRSQRTV.

This clone occurred once. This chain links TRBV14 with TRBJ2-6; D is perhaps TRBD1 (5 bases). The CDR3 has 19 residues. V was cut by 0 bases and J by 0 bases, with 15 bases left in between. CDR1 and CDR2 from the germline V gene are SGHDN and FVKESK. CDR3 loop: CASSQDQQGKSSGANVLTF. CDR3 nucleotide sequence: TGTGCCAGCAGCCAAGATCAGCAGGGAAAATCCTCTGGGGCCAACGTCCTGACTTTC.

The V call is TRBV5-5, the J call TRBJ1-1; D is ambiguous. This CDR3 region has 13 residues. Germline V CDR1 and CDR2: SGHKS, YYEKEE (reference sequence). V lost 4 bases and J 8 bases, leaving 15 bases between the germline ends. The CDR3 spells CASSPAGPSEAFF. In DNA, the CDR3 is TGTGCCAGCAGCCCGGCGGGTCCGTCAGAAGCTTTCTTT.